This paragraph reports one T cell receptor beta chain. Its antigen is unknown. The limits of the CDR3 on the DNA are not certain, so only TCRdb's listed CDR3 is given. Receptor amplification or capture employed the immunoSEQ multiplex PCR assay. The authors processed their data as follows. A statistical classification framework was built for diagnosing cytomegalovirus status from the catalog of TCR beta chain sequences. The table comes from immuneACCESS by way of TCRdb, which keeps in-frame sequences with V and J called. Part of the clones is missing from these tables; in studies checked, under half for an unresolved V gene and the rest for unknown reasons. That table gives V, J and clone size, and the DNA gave D and trimming. The table for this sample lists about 110,000 clones; approximately 86% of them were counted only once. Around 2.7% of the sample lies in the top ten. The germline V gene sets CDR1 to MDHEN and CDR2 to SYDVKM. The CDR3 starts with the cysteine, ends with the phenylalanine, and has 15 residues.

Separate from the approximately 690-subject first cohort, the validation cohort of 120 subjects was the group to which the donors belonged. This entry is derived from a study of cytomegalovirus exposure and HLA in healthy donors (dated by TCRdb to 2017 to 2019). With regard to the full study: According to a later analysis, one platform produced both the 110 or so validation repertoires and the 720 or so repertoires of the first cohort. The aim of the study was to test whether cataloging public T cell receptors could identify signatures of past pathogen exposure. Besides the first cohort of roughly 660 subjects, a separate validation cohort made up of roughly 120 different subjects was used. The study combined high-throughput TCR immunosequencing, statistical association of individual TCRs with disease status, and machine learning to predict cytomegalovirus infection status. What the authors observed across the whole study: The classifier was reported to diagnose cytomegalovirus status with high specificity and sensitivity in both the original and validation cohorts. While some public TCRs were present in many individuals, most TCR sequences turned up only very rarely across donors. A few of the identified cytomegalovirus-associated TCR beta chains were confirmed in vitro to be specific for cytomegalovirus antigens. A later analysis had no HLA typing for the validation cohort, so co-occurrence there was scored across all 120 or so repertoires. The study gave a list of 150 to 200 TCR beta chains associated with cytomegalovirus. The authors suggested that the approach could potentially be extended to other disease states and immunological phenotypes. Of the cluster scores, roughly 95% were above 0 in a later analysis, which found that TCRs clustered in the first cohort also tended to co-occur in the 95 to 150 validation repertoires.

The sample comprised PBMCs. The chain employs TRBV28 and TRBJ1-4. The sequence derives from a woman aged 18 to 35 in good health and CMV-seronegative. The CDR3 protein sequence reads: CASSSSGGRNEKLFF.